In this sample, the clone carrying this TCR beta chain turned up many times. This sample stems from a study of shared clonotypes between healthy human individuals. CDR3 length: 12 amino acids. Trimming cost V 4 bases and J 5 bases, with 9 bases left between them. Germline V gene lookup returns CDR1 SGHRS and CDR2 YFSETQ. The run depth of the assay was deep. The assay was immunoSEQ multiplex PCR, and TCRdb's table has in-frame clones only and misses some. The sample holds fewer than 550,000 clones, roughly 85% seen once. The rearrangement links TRBV5-1 to TRBJ2-5, with D uncertain. The sequence was obtained from a woman between 35 and 50 years old in good health. Some clones in this sample may be carry-over from other donors' samples. The sequencing sample was made of PBMCs. CDR3 sequence: CASSLTAETQYF. The CDR3 bases are TGCGCCAGCAGCCTAACAGCCGAGACCCAGTACTTC.